This TCR beta chain came from a study of radiation and T cells in renal cell carcinoma. This clone was observed a handful of times. Regarding time point: blood 2 weeks post-SBRT. As to treatment: 15 Gy SBRT to primary tumor, nephrectomy 4 weeks later. From germline, CDR1 is SGHAT and CDR2 FQNNGV. V gave up 1 base and J gave up 8 bases, with 14 bases separating them. This CDR3 is built from 15 residues. Produced via immunoSEQ multiplex PCR; TCRdb's table is partial and in-frame only. The data show just under 80,000 clones, approximately 83% seen once. V is TRBV11-2 and J is TRBJ1-4, with unresolved D. The origin of this receptor is a woman aged 45-60 years with renal cell carcinoma. This specimen consisted of blood, obtained from a patient whose treatment included radiotherapy and nephrectomy. CDR3 bases: TGTGCCAGCAGCTTAGTCCTCAGTAGTCCCGAAAAACTGTTTTTT. As protein: CASSLVLSSPEKLFF. Full variable domain (outside the CDR3, taken from reference TRBV11-2 and TRBJ1-4): EAGVAQSPRYKIIEKRQSVAFWCNPISGHATLYWYQQILGQGPKLLIQFQNNGVVDDSQLPKDRFSAERLKGVDSTLKIQPAKLEDSAVYLCASSLVLSSPEKLFFGSGTQLSVL.